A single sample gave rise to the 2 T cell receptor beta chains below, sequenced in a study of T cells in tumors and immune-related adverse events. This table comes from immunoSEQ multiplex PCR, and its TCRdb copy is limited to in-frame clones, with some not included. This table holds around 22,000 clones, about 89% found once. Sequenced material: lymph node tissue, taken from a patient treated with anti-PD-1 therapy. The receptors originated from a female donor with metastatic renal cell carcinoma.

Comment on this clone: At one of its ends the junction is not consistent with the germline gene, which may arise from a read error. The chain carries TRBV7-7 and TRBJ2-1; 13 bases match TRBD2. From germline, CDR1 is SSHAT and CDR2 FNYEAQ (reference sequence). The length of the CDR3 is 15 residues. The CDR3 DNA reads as TGTGCTAGCAGCCAAGGGACTAGCGGGACCAATGAGCAGTTCTTC. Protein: CASSQGTSGTNEQFF.

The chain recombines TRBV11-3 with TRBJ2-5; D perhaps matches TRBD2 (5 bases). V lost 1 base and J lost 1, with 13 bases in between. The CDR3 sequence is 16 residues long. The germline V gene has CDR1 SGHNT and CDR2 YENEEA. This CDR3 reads CASSLGPRVGQETQYF. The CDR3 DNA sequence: TGTGCCAGCAGCTTAGGGCCGAGGGTGGGCCAAGAGACCCAGTACTTC.